One sample yielded the 27 T cell receptor beta chains listed below, sequenced in a study of T-cell memory formation after mild COVID-19. A single record per CDR3 protein comes from TCRdb applying MiXCR to the 5' RACE reads. The table lists a few hundred thousand distinct CDR3 sequences, 16% of them singletons. Sequences were obtained from PBMCs or a T cell subset sorted from them (not recorded which). The origin of the receptors is a man between 18 and 35 years old who had mild COVID-19 (a few samples of this study predate the infection). Cell type and time point are not known.

This clonotype was seen ten or more times. This rearrangement joins TRBV7-9 to TRBJ1-1; TRBD1 is a possible D gene (6 bases). Germline V gene data show CDR1 as SEHNR and CDR2 as FQNEAQ (reference sequence). V lost 2 bases and J 8 bases, leaving 18 bases between the germline ends. The CDR3 contains 15 residues. CDR3 sequence (DNA): TGTGCCAGCAGCTTAAGGGGGGTATCGGTTGGCGAAGCTTTCTTT. This gives the protein CASSLRGVSVGEAFF.

This clonotype was counted a few times. V is TRBV28 and J is TRBJ2-3, with 10 bases fitting TRBD2. V lost 5 bases and J lost 5; bases outside the gene matches: 7. Germline CDR1 is MDHEN and CDR2 is SYDVKM. The CDR3 is 15 amino acids. CDR3 sequence reads: CASSPPGLAIDTQYF. The CDR3 nucleotides read TGTGCCAGCAGTCCCCCGGGACTAGCGATAGATACGCAGTATTTT.

V and J are TRBV20-1 and TRBJ2-4, with a tentative D call TRBD2 (5 bases). Per the germline V gene, CDR1 is DFQATT and CDR2 is SNEGSKA (reference sequence). The CDR3 sequence is 15 residues long. Trimming left V 3 bases short and J 8 bases short, with 20 bases between. CDR3 DNA: TGCAGTGCTAGCCCCCCCGCGGGCCCTCGGGACATTCAGTACTTC. Translating gives CSASPPAGPRDIQYF.

This sequence joins TRBV20-1 and TRBJ1-6; TRBD1 agrees at 7 bases. The CDR3 is 15 amino acids. V shed 5 bases and J 9 bases; nucleotides not matched to a gene: 13. CDR1 and CDR2 from the germline V gene are DFQATT and SNEGSKA (reference sequence). Here the CDR3 reads CSAPGDRGGRSPLHF. The CDR3 DNA is TGCAGTGCTCCTGGGGACAGAGGGGGTCGTTCACCCCTCCACTTT.

V is TRBV19 and J is TRBJ1-5, with 8 bases matching TRBD1. Germline assignment: CDR1 LNHDA and CDR2 SQIVND (reference sequence). After removal of 5 bases from V and 2 bases from J, the junction contained 5 bases not matched to a gene. The CDR3 is 15 amino acids. The CDR3 protein is CASSPSTGGNQPQHF. The CDR3 bases are TGTGCCAGTAGTCCCTCGACAGGGGGCAATCAGCCCCAGCATTTT.

This chain joins TRBV2 and TRBJ1-1, with D possibly TRBD1 on 6 matching bases. Trimming removed 5 bases from V and 1 base from J, with 17 bases in between. The CDR3 covers 16 residues. Germline-derived CDR1 and CDR2 are SNHLY and FYNNEI. Here the CDR3 reads CASSLLGQPWNTEAFF. DNA for the CDR3: TGTGCCAGCAGTCTTCTTGGACAGCCCTGGAACACTGAAGCTTTCTTT.

This clonotype appeared a single time. The chain carries TRBV5-5 and TRBJ1-2, with D maybe TRBD1 (6 bases). The germline CDR1 and CDR2 sequences are SGHKS and YYEKEE (reference sequence). Trimming took 0 bases from V and 1 from J, leaving 13 bases between them. The CDR3 sequence is 16 residues long. DNA for the CDR3: TGTGCCAGCAGCTTGGAGTCACAGGGATTTAACTATGGCTACACCTTC. This encodes CASSLESQGFNYGYTF.

This clonotype was counted only a few times. The chain employs TRBV15 and TRBJ2-1, with 8 nucleotides matching TRBD1. The CDR3 runs to 12 residues. Germline V lookup: CDR1 LNHNV, CDR2 YYDKDF (reference sequence). Trimming at V came to 3 bases and at J to 8 bases, leaving 0 bases not matched to a gene. The CDR3 sequence: CATSRTGDEQFF. In DNA form, the CDR3 reads TGTGCCACCAGCAGGACAGGGGATGAGCAGTTCTTC. The whole variable domain, filled in from reference TRBV15 and TRBJ2-1, reads DAMVIQNPRYQVTQFGKPVTLSCSQTLNHNVMYWYQQKSSQAPKLLFHYYDKDFNNEADTPDNFQSRRPNTSFCFLDIRSPGLGDTAMYLCATSRTGDEQFFGPGTRLTVL.

This clonotype was seen only a few times. V gene TRBV6-6 combines with J gene TRBJ2-3, with D maybe TRBD2 (6 bases). V lost 10 bases and J lost 4, with 18 bases in between. The CDR3 is 14 amino acids. Germline CDR1 is MNHNY and CDR2 is SVGAGI (reference sequence). For the CDR3, the DNA is TGTGCCACCACGGGGGACGATGTGTCAGATACGCAGTATTTT. Protein product: CATTGDDVSDTQYF.

There are a few counts of this clonotype. The J gene is TRBJ1-5, the V gene TRBV6-2 or TRBV6-3; D gene uncertain. Germline loops: CDR1 MNHEY, CDR2 SVGEGT. This CDR3 is built from 13 residues. Trimming stripped 9 bases from V and 3 bases from J, with 12 bases between. The CDR3 region is CAREGAHNQPQHF. The CDR3 DNA reads as TGTGCCAGGGAAGGAGCACACAATCAGCCCCAGCATTTT.

In its sample, this clonotype was seen many times. The gene calls are TRBV5-1 and TRBJ2-7, with D unclear. Germline values: CDR1 SGHRS, CDR2 YFSETQ. The V end was cut by 0 bases, the J end by 0 bases, with 19 bases between. CDR3 length: 18 residues. The CDR3 reads CASSLDFVGTHSSYEQYF. CDR3 coding DNA: TGCGCCAGCAGCTTGGATTTTGTGGGAACTCATAGCTCCTACGAGCAGTACTTC.

The chain employs TRBV28 and TRBJ2-7; D remains unclear. Looked up from germline, CDR1 is MDHEN and CDR2 is SYDVKM. V lost 6 bases to trimming and J lost 2 bases, with 11 bases between them. This CDR3 region has 13 residues. Here the CDR3 DNA reads TGTGCCAGCAGGTCCACGTCAACCTACGAGCAGTACTTC. Its protein product is CASRSTSTYEQYF.

J is TRBJ2-5 and V is TRBV11-2; perhaps D is TRBD1 or TRBD2 (5 bases each). The V and J ends lost 4 bases and 0 bases respectively, with 15 bases between them. This CDR3 has 16 residues. Germline V gene sequence: CDR1 SGHAT, CDR2 FQNNGV. The CDR3 spells CASSSKTGTYQETQYF. DNA of the CDR3: TGTGCCAGCAGCTCAAAGACCGGGACCTACCAAGAGACCCAGTACTTC.

The V and J genes are TRBV7-2 and TRBJ2-1; D remains ambiguous. CDR3 length equals 14 residues. Germline V CDR1 and CDR2: SGHTA, FQGNSA. V was trimmed by 0 bases and J by 10 bases, leaving 13 bases between them. Written as DNA, the CDR3 is TGTGCCAGCAGCTTAGCAGGGCGAATCGGGGAGCAGTTCTTC. Translating it yields CASSLAGRIGEQFF.

This clonotype was observed many times. The chain links TRBV5-1 to TRBJ2-3, with TRBD2 as a possible D gene (6 bases). The CDR3 is made up of 16 amino acids. Germline CDR1 is SGHRS and CDR2 is YFSETQ. Trimming removed 0 bases at V and 1 base at J, with 12 bases between. CDR3 sequence: CASSLALGGGTDTQYF. CDR3 coding DNA: TGCGCCAGCAGCTTGGCCCTGGGCGGGGGCACAGATACGCAGTATTTT.

This clonotype was seen many times. This chain connects TRBV5-1 to TRBJ1-5; 9 nucleotides agree with TRBD1. Germline V CDR1 and CDR2: SGHRS, YFSETQ. J lost 5 bases, V lost 4 bases, and 7 bases had no gene match. The CDR3 is 15 amino acids. DNA of the CDR3: TGCGCCAGCAGCCTGGACAGGGGAGGCGATCAGCCCCAGCATTTT. As protein: CASSLDRGGDQPQHF.

The genes are TRBV11-1 and TRBJ2-7; 15 bases are shared with TRBD2. V dropped 5 bases and J dropped 2; count of bases not matched to a gene: 10. Looked up from germline, CDR1 is SGHAT and CDR2 is FQDESV (reference sequence). The CDR3 covers 18 residues. CDR3 protein: CASSPGTSGGNPTYEQYF. CDR3 DNA sequence: TGTGCCAGCAGCCCCGGGACTAGCGGGGGGAACCCTACCTACGAGCAGTACTTC.

This rearrangement joins TRBV7-9 to TRBJ2-3; D possibly corresponds to TRBD1 (5 bases). V was pared by 5 bases and J by 6 bases, with 15 bases between. This CDR3 spans 14 amino acids. Per germline, CDR1 SEHNR and CDR2 FQNEAQ (reference sequence). CDR3 sequence: CASSPSFGADTQYF. CDR3 DNA sequence: TGTGCCAGCAGCCCTTCGTTTGGGGCGGATACGCAGTATTTT. Complete variable domain (other parts from reference TRBV7-9 and TRBJ2-3): DTGVSQNPRHKITKRGQNVTFRCDPISEHNRLYWYRQTLGQGPEFLTYFQNEAQLEKSRLLSDRFSAERPKGSFSTLEIQRTEQGDSAMYLCASSPSFGADTQYFGPGTRLTVL.

The chain combines TRBV3-1 with TRBJ2-7; TRBD2 matches at 10 bases. This CDR3 is 17 amino acids long. J gave up 3 bases and V 0 bases, and 8 bases lay outside the gene matches. The germline V gene encodes CDR1 LGHDT and CDR2 YNNKEL (reference sequence). For the CDR3, the DNA is TGTGCCAGCAGCCAAGATGGGCTAGCGGGAGTTATCTACGAGCAGTACTTC. Translated: CASSQDGLAGVIYEQYF.

The table lists this clonotype with a few counts. The V gene is TRBV7-3, the J gene TRBJ1-2; no firm D call. Looked up from germline, CDR1 is SGHTA and CDR2 is FQGTGA. V was trimmed by 5 bases and J by 6 bases, leaving 19 bases between them. CDR3 size: 15 residues. CDR3 sequence reads: CASSLVAGIDHGYTF. The CDR3 DNA follows: TGTGCCAGCAGCCTCGTGGCTGGGATTGATCATGGCTACACCTTC. The full variable domain, in which reference TRBV7-3 and TRBJ1-2 provide the parts outside the CDR3, is GAGVSQTPSNKVTEKGKYVELRCDPISGHTALYWYRQSLGQGPEFLIYFQGTGAADDSGLPNDRFFAVRPEGSVSTLKIQRTERGDSAVYLCASSLVAGIDHGYTFGSGTRLTVV.

This clonotype was picked up many times. The chain combines TRBV29-1 with TRBJ2-3; no clear D. This CDR3 has 12 amino acids. The V and J ends lost 5 bases and 2 bases respectively, with 8 bases between them. Germline V gene lookup returns CDR1 SQVTM and CDR2 ANQGSEA. The CDR3: CSVQGFTDTQYF. Written as DNA, the CDR3 is TGCAGCGTTCAAGGGTTCACAGATACGCAGTATTTT.

The J gene is TRBJ1-6, the V gene TRBV9, with D hard to call. Germline CDR1 SGDLS, CDR2 YYNGEE. The CDR3 runs 16 residues. V was cut by 0 bases and J by 5 bases, with 12 bases left in between. CDR3 nucleotides: TGTGCCAGCAGCGTAGATATAGGGAAGAATAATTCACCCCTCCACTTT. Residues: CASSVDIGKNNSPLHF. The full variable domain, completed using reference TRBV9 and TRBJ1-6, is DSGVTQTPKHLITATGQRVTLRCSPRSGDLSVYWYQQSLDQGLQFLIQYYNGEERAKGNILERFSAQQFPDLHSELNLSSLELGDSALYFCASSVDIGKNNSPLHFGNGTRLTVT.

This clonotype turned up a few times. The CDR3, as DNA: TGTGCCAGCAGCGCCCCGGGACTAGCGGGGGGAAATGAGCAGTTCTTC. It is translated as CASSAPGLAGGNEQFF. The genes are TRBV7-2 and TRBJ2-1, with 15 bases aligning to TRBD2. V lost 5 bases and J lost 7; bases outside the gene matches: 6. Germline V lookup: CDR1 SGHTA, CDR2 FQGNSA. The CDR3 extends over 16 amino acids.

The chain recombines TRBV12-3 or TRBV12-4 with TRBJ1-5; D unclear. V was shortened by 7 bases and J by 2 bases, with 15 bases between the two germline ends. This CDR3 comprises 15 residues. The CDR3 DNA reads TGTGCCAGCACCCAGGAGGGTGTAGGCAATCAGCCCCAGCATTTT. Its protein is CASTQEGVGNQPQHF.

This clonotype has ten or more counts. The V gene is TRBV12-3 or TRBV12-4, the J gene TRBJ2-5; perhaps TRBD2 as D (6 bases). V shed 2 bases and J shed 5 bases, with 15 bases lying between them. The CDR3 loop spans 15 amino acids. The CDR3 region has the DNA TGTGCCAGCAGTTTACCTCGGGCGGGGAGGGAGACCCAGTACTTC. Its translation is CASSLPRAGRETQYF.

V and J are TRBV5-1 and TRBJ1-1; possibly TRBD1 for D (6 bases). CDR3 length equals 15 residues. In germline, CDR1 is SGHRS, CDR2 YFSETQ. The V and J ends lost 3 bases and 3 bases respectively, with 15 bases between them. The DNA for the CDR3 is TGCGCCAGCAGCTCCAGCCCAGGGGTGTACACTGAAGCTTTCTTT. This translates into CASSSSPGVYTEAFF.

The chain employs TRBV11-2 and TRBJ2-1, with D uncertain. CDR1 SGHAT and CDR2 FQNNGV come from the germline V gene. V gave up 4 bases and J gave up 7 bases, with 17 bases separating them. The CDR3 contains 15 residues. CDR3 protein: CASSSPDSSLNEQFF. In DNA form, the CDR3 reads TGTGCCAGCAGCTCCCCTGACTCATCTCTAAATGAGCAGTTCTTC.